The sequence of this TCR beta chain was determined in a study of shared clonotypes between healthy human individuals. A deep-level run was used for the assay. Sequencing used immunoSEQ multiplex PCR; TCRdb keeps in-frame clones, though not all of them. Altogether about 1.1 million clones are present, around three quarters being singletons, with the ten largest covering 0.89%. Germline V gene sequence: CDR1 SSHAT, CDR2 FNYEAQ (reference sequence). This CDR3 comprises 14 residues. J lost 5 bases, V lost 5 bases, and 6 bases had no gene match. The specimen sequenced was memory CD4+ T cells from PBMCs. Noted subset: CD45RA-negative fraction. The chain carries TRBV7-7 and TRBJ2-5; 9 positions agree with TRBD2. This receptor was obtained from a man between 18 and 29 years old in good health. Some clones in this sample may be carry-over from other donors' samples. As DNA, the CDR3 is TGTGCCAGCAGCCCCTCGCGGGGGGGTGAGACCCAGTACTTC. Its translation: CASSPSRGGETQYF.